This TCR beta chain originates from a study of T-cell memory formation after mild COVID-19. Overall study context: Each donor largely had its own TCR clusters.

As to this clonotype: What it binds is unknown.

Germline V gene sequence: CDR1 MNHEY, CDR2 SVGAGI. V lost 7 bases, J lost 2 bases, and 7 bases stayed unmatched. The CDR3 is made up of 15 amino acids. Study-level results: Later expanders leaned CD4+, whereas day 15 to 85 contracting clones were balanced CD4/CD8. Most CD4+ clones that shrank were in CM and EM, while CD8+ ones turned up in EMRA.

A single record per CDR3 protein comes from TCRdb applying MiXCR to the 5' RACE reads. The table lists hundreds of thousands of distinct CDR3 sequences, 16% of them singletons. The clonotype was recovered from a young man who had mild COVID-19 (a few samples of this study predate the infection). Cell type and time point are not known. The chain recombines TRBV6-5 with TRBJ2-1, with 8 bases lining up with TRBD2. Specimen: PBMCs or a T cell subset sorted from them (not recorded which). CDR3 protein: CASTPRRGAYNEQFF. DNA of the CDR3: TGTGCCAGCACCCCCCGGCGGGGGGCCTACAATGAGCAGTTCTTC.